A single T cell receptor beta chain is shown here with its context. Its antigen is unknown. Germline loops: CDR1 MNHEY, CDR2 SVGAGI. The CDR3 is 14 amino acids. Losses at the gene ends were 2 bases for V and 2 bases for J; bases not matched to a gene: 2. Profiled with immunoSEQ multiplex PCR; TCRdb holds only in-frame clones, not every one. The sample carries millions of clones, roughly 92% recorded once. The sample comes from a study of shared clonotypes between healthy human individuals. General study findings and limits: A handful of donors shared approximately 5% of their naive CD4 clonotypes.

Sample: naive CD4+ T cells sorted from blood. Documented subset: CD45RA+ positively selected. The clonotype originates from a man between 18 and 29 years old in good health. The V call is TRBV6-5, the J call TRBJ2-7; TRBD1 matches 8 bases. CDR3 sequence reads: CASSYGDRTYEQYF. Written as DNA, the CDR3 is TGTGCCAGCAGTTACGGGGACAGGACCTACGAGCAGTACTTC.